The clone carrying this T cell receptor (beta chain) was counted at least ten times. Its antigen is not identified. The data were taken from a study of CD8 T cells in ankylosing spondylitis. Study-level results: A TCR beta motif made of fewer than ten highly homologous variants seemed typical of ankylosing spondylitis blood. Previously reported in reactive arthritis synovial fluid and blood were some of the motif variants.

This CDR3 comprises 16 residues. In germline, CDR1 is MNHNS, CDR2 SASEGT. Trimming cost V 5 bases and J 6 bases; bases outside gene matches: 8. Using quantitative 5'-RACE with molecular barcodes, the authors made TCR beta libraries. TCRdb re-derived calls from the 5' RACE reads in MiXCR, one entry per CDR3 protein. The data show 200,000 to 250,000 distinct CDR3 sequences, 20% to 30% seen once. The sequenced sample consisted of blood, either unsorted or a sorted T cell fraction (not recorded which). This rearrangement joins TRBV6-1 to TRBJ1-4, with 11 bases identical to TRBD1. The receptor's source is a male donor with ankylosing spondylitis or in good health (not recorded which). CDR3 DNA: TGTGCCAGCAGTAAAGGGGGGACAGGGGGTTATGAAAAACTGTTTTTT. Protein sequence: CASSKGGTGGYEKLFF.